This entry describes one TCR beta chain. This clone showed up many times. Its antigen specificity is not known. No per-base quality is available; no much larger clone lies one base away. This same CDR3 is encoded by further DNA sequences in the sample. These data belong to a study of metastatic and nonmetastatic thyroid tumors (dated by TCRdb to 2019 to 2021). With regard to the full study: For patients with malignant and with benign thyroid disease, the researchers compared repertoires between peripheral blood samples and tumor or nodule tissue samples. What the research found in general, with its limitations: In both blood and tumor samples, malignant tumors were reported to have significantly higher TCR beta diversity than benign nodules.

Before undergoing thyroid surgery, none of the patients had been given any kind of treatment. The study retrospectively analysed patient clinical samples collected from the early 2010s to the late 2010s using T-cell receptor beta sequencing. The library relied on PCR. The sample was run on an Illumina HiSeq 4000. High-throughput sequencing was used to profile the TCR beta-chain CDR3 region of each patient. The authors processed their data as follows. CDR3 differences across clinicopathological groups were used to build a classifier for discriminating distant-metastatic papillary thyroid cancer patients. To measure repertoire diversity the researchers used the Shannon index, while the Morisita-Horn index served to gauge how similar the tumor and blood repertoires were. The public reads were reanalyzed by TCRdb: fastp trimming at Q25, MiXCR alignment, in-frame beta chains only. TCRdb, not the original authors, processed these V and J calls. For this sample the table gives 45,000 to 60,000 clones, of which around a sixth were detected only once. About 2.7% of the sample belongs to the ten largest clones.

The junction shows trimming of 1 base on V and 5 bases on J, and the gene matches do not reach 8 bases of it. CDR1 and CDR2, looked up from the germline V gene (reference sequence), are LNHNV and YYDKDF. Its CDR3 holds 16 amino acids, cysteine through phenylalanine. Kept here is only the CDR3 DNA, which spans 48 bases and is read in frame from base 1. Material for sequencing was blood. Recombination linked TRBV15 to TRBJ1-5; 7 nucleotides in the junction match TRBD1. This clonotype was sampled from a female donor with papillary thyroid cancer or a benign thyroid nodule (not recorded which). Some clones in this sample may be carry-over from other donors' samples. The bases read TGTGCCACCAGCAGAGGAACGACAGGGTCTCATCAGCCCCAGCATTTT. Its translation is CATSRGTTGSHQPQHF.